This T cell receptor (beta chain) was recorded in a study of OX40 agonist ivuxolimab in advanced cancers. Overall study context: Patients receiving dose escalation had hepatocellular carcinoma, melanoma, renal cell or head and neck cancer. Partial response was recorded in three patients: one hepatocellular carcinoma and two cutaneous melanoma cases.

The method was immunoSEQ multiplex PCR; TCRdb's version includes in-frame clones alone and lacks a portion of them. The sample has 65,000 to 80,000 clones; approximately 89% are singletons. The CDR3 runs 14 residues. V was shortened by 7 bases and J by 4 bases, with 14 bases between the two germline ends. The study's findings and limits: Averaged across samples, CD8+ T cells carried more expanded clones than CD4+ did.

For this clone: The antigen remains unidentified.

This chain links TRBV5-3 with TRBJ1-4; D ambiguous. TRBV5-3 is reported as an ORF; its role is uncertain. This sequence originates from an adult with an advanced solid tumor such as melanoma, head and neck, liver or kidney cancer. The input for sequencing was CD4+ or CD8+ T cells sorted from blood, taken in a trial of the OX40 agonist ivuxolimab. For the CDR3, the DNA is TGTGCCAGACCCCCACCCCCGGTTAATGAAAAACTGTTTTTT. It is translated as CARPPPPVNEKLFF.